These 21 T cell receptor beta chains came from one sample sequenced in a study of blood T cell repertoires in COVID-19. Here immunoSEQ multiplex PCR was the method, and the copy in TCRdb shows in-frame clones only, minus some. The sample includes 150,000 to 200,000 clones, about 80% seen only once; the top ten take roughly 6.3%. The sample comprised peripheral blood. These receptors were taken from a human donor in a cohort sampled during active COVID-19.

This rearrangement joins TRBV7-8 to TRBJ2-2; D not resolved. CDR1 SGHVS and CDR2 FQNEAQ come from the germline V gene. The V end lost 0 bases, the J end lost 0 bases, and 8 bases lay between the germline ends. The length of the CDR3 is 16 residues. CDR3 nucleotides: TGTGCCAGCAGCTTAGCGGCGGTTTCGAACACCGGGGAGCTGTTTTTT. As protein: CASSLAAVSNTGELFF.

The V and J genes are TRBV19 and TRBJ1-5; TRBD1 is a possible D gene (6 bases). The CDR3 has 15 amino acids. The V end was cut by 3 bases, the J end by 6 bases, with 15 bases between. Looked up from germline, CDR1 is LNHDA and CDR2 is SQIVND (reference sequence). CDR3 region: CASSISGVDSQPQHF. Here the CDR3 DNA reads TGTGCCAGTAGTATCTCAGGGGTGGATAGTCAGCCCCAGCATTTT.

Details on this clone: The sample contains more than one DNA sequence encoding this CDR3. This sequence joins TRBV10-3 and TRBJ2-7, with TRBD2 identical over 8 bases. The CDR3 is 16 amino acids. Unmatched junction bases numbered 7, after V lost 2 bases and J lost 1 base. From germline, CDR1 is ENHRY and CDR2 SYGVKD. CDR3 in amino acids: CAISEVGGGLSYEQYF. CDR3 coding DNA: TGTGCCATCAGTGAGGTCGGGGGGGGGCTATCCTACGAGCAGTACTTC.

The chain couples TRBV9 to TRBJ1-5, with D perhaps matching TRBD1 (5 bases). CDR1 SGDLS and CDR2 YYNGEE come from the germline V gene. The V and J ends lost 0 bases and 7 bases respectively, with 14 bases between them. The CDR3 is 15 amino acids. The CDR3 spells CASSVDGREGQPQHF. CDR3 coding DNA: TGTGCCAGCAGCGTAGATGGCAGGGAGGGACAGCCCCAGCATTTT.

This clone turned up a few times. The chain's CDR3 is CASRQLAGASSYEQYF. The CDR3 DNA follows: TGTGCCAGCAGGCAACTGGCGGGGGCCAGCTCCTACGAGCAGTACTTC. The chain couples TRBV3-1 (or the pseudogene TRBV3-2) to TRBJ2-7, with D maybe TRBD2 (7 bases). The CDR3 sequence is 16 residues long. Germline assignment: CDR1 LGHDT and CDR2 YNNKEL (reference sequence). V lost 6 bases, J lost 0 bases, and 18 bases lay in between.

The chain is built from TRBV30 and TRBJ1-4; weak D call: TRBD1 (5 bases). CDR1 GTSNPN and CDR2 SVGIG come from the germline V gene (reference sequence). This CDR3 spans 15 amino acids. V gave up 0 bases and J gave up 4 bases, with 12 bases separating them. CDR3 protein: CAWSVNAGINEKLFF. CDR3 bases: TGTGCCTGGAGTGTAAATGCAGGGATTAATGAAAAACTGTTTTTT.

This clone was found a few times. This chain uses TRBV27 with TRBJ2-7; TRBD2 agrees at 7 bases. This CDR3 contains 11 residues. The V and J ends lost 8 bases and 12 bases, in that order; junction bases with no gene match: 10. Germline CDR1 is MNHEY and CDR2 is SMNVEV (reference sequence). CDR3 bases: TGTGCCAGCGGCAGATACGGGGGGACGTACTTC. Protein product: CASGRYGGTYF.

CDR3: CASSRGAISNQPQHF. As DNA, the CDR3 is TGTGCCAGCAGTCGGGGGGCTATCAGCAATCAGCCCCAGCATTTT. V gene TRBV5-6 combines with J gene TRBJ1-5; weak D call: TRBD1 (6 bases). The CDR3 extends over 15 amino acids. Germline loops: CDR1 SGHDT, CDR2 YYEEEE. V was pared by 5 bases and J by 1 base, with 13 bases between.

This clone came up once. CDR3 loop: CASSQVRRYNEQFF. The CDR3, as DNA: TGTGCCAGCAGCCAAGTGCGCCGGTACAATGAGCAGTTCTTC. The rearrangement links TRBV14 to TRBJ2-1; D unclear. V lost 1 base to trimming and J lost 4 bases, with 8 bases between them. CDR3 length: 14 amino acids. The germline V gene has CDR1 SGHDN and CDR2 FVKESK.

This chain uses TRBV9 with TRBJ2-3; D call uncertain. Trimming removed 4 bases from V and 4 bases from J, with 16 bases in between. Germline values: CDR1 SGDLS, CDR2 YYNGEE. The CDR3 sequence is 15 residues long. CDR3 nucleotide sequence: TGTGCCAGCAGCAACGACATTCCCCGGCCAGATACGCAGTATTTT. Translation gives CASSNDIPRPDTQYF.

The J gene is TRBJ1-1, the V gene TRBV3-1 (or the pseudogene TRBV3-2); 10 nucleotides align to TRBD1. Losses at the gene ends were 11 bases for V and 6 bases for J; bases not matched to a gene: 3. The CDR3 contains 11 residues. CDR1 LGHDT and CDR2 YNNKEL come from the germline V gene (reference sequence). The CDR3 bases are TGTGCCTCCGGGACAGGGGCTGAAGCTTTCTTT. Translating it yields CASGTGAEAFF.

J is TRBJ2-3 and V is TRBV7-2; maybe TRBD2 (5 bases). The V end lost 3 bases, the J end lost 2 bases, and 12 bases lay between the germline ends. This CDR3 region has 15 residues. Germline CDR1 is SGHTA and CDR2 is FQGNSA. The CDR3 here is CASSFPTDYTDTQYF. CDR3 coding DNA: TGTGCCAGCAGCTTCCCGACTGACTACACAGATACGCAGTATTTT.

The rearrangement joins TRBV11-3 to TRBJ2-1; D is perhaps TRBD2 (6 bases). From germline, CDR1 is SGHNT and CDR2 YENEEA. The CDR3 sequence is 13 residues long. Trimming removed 4 bases at V and 9 bases at J, with 13 bases between. CDR3 protein: CASSSTSLAEQFF. CDR3 DNA sequence: TGTGCCAGCAGCTCCACTAGCTTGGCTGAGCAGTTCTTC.

This clone appeared once. The chain is built from TRBV5-5 and TRBJ1-2; weak D call: TRBD1 (5 bases). There are 15 residues in the CDR3. Germline-derived CDR1 and CDR2 are SGHKS and YYEKEE (reference sequence). Trimming took off 0 bases at V and 1 base at J, with 10 bases between the two ends. CDR3 sequence: CASSLVQGRNYGYTF. The CDR3 DNA reads TGTGCCAGCAGCTTGGTGCAGGGTCGTAACTATGGCTACACCTTC.

This chain links TRBV12-5 with TRBJ1-2; 9 bases fit TRBD1. This CDR3 spans 15 amino acids. Germline-derived CDR1 and CDR2 are LGHNT and FRNRAP. After removal of 7 bases from V and 1 base from J, the junction contained 7 bases not matched to a gene. CDR3 DNA: TGTGCTAGTGCCATCGGGACAGGGAGTAACTATGGCTACACCTTC. It yields the protein CASAIGTGSNYGYTF.

The V and J genes are TRBV7-8 and TRBJ2-1; 13 bases line up with TRBD2. Germline lookup yields CDR1 SGHVS and CDR2 FQNEAQ. The CDR3 totals 17 residues. V shed 5 bases, J shed 4 bases, and the junction held 8 bases outside the gene matches. The CDR3 nucleotides are TGTGCCAGCAGCCCGCGGACTAGCGGGGGCATATACAATGAGCAGTTCTTC. It encodes CASSPRTSGGIYNEQFF.

The V gene is TRBV4-1, the J gene TRBJ2-5; D possibly corresponds to TRBD2 (5 bases). The CDR3 has 14 residues. V was cut by 0 bases and J by 7 bases, with 12 bases left in between. Germline CDR1 reads MGHRA; CDR2 reads YSYEKL. The CDR3: CASSQESGYSTQYF. The CDR3 DNA sequence: TGCGCCAGCAGCCAAGAATCGGGGTATTCGACCCAGTACTTC.

V usage is TRBV5-4 and J usage is TRBJ1-2; 9 nucleotides match TRBD1. J gave up 8 bases and V 4 bases, and 18 bases lay outside the gene matches. Germline V gene lookup returns CDR1 SGHNT and CDR2 YYREEE (reference sequence). The CDR3 consists of 17 residues. CDR3 nucleotides: TGTGCCAGCAGCGCCGGGACAGGGACGGATATAACACGAGGCTACACCTTC. Amino acid sequence: CASSAGTGTDITRGYTF.

This clone has more than one count but fewer than ten. This rearrangement joins TRBV23-1 to TRBJ1-5; the D gene is possibly TRBD1 (6 bases). TRBV23-1 is assigned to the ORF class and has an uncertain function. The length of the CDR3 is 18 residues. V shed 1 base and J shed 6 bases, with 22 bases lying between them. The CDR3 sequence: CASSQFPGAGGRPQPQHF. CDR3 nucleotide sequence: TGCGCCAGCAGTCAATTTCCCGGGGCCGGGGGGCGGCCTCAGCCCCAGCATTTT.

V usage is TRBV3-1 (or the pseudogene TRBV3-2) and J usage is TRBJ1-3, with a weak D call TRBD1 (5 bases). V was shortened by 4 bases and J by 4 bases, with 14 bases between the two germline ends. CDR1 is LGHDT, CDR2 YNNKEL, per germline (reference sequence). This CDR3 region has 15 residues. CDR3 residues: CASSRGGGSGNTIYF. The DNA of the CDR3 is TGTGCCAGCAGCCGCGGGGGAGGGTCCGGAAACACCATATATTTT.

CDR3 nucleotides: TGCGCCAGCAGTCCCTTAGCGGGGGCCCCCGGGGATACGCAGTATTTT. Protein product: CASSPLAGAPGDTQYF. The chain joins TRBV10-2 to TRBJ2-3; TRBD2 matches at 9 bases. Germline V gives CDR1 WSHSY, CDR2 SAAADI. The V and J ends lost 5 bases and 6 bases, in that order; junction bases with no gene match: 12. The CDR3 extends over 16 amino acids.